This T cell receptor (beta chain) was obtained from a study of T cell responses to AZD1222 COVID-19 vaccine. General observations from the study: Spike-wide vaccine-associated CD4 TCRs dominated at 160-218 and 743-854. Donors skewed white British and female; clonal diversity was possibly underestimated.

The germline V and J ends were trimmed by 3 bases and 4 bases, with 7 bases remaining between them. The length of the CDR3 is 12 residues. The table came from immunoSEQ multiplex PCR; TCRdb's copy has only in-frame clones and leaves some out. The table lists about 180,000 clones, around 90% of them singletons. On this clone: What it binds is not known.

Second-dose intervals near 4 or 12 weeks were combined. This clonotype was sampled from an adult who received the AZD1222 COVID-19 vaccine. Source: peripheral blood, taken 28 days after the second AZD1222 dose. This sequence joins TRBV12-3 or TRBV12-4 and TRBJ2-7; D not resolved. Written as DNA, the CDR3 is TGTGCCAGCAGTTTGACGGCTTACGAGCAGTACTTC. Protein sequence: CASSLTAYEQYF.